The text below deals with one T cell receptor beta chain. Its antigen is undetermined. The CDR3 sequence is 13 residues long. Germline assignment: CDR1 GTSNPN and CDR2 SVGIG (reference sequence). V was cut by 3 bases and J by 1 base, with 9 bases left in between. This sample is drawn from a study of cytomegalovirus exposure and HLA in healthy donors. Study-level information: Some 85 million unique TCRs from HLA-typed donors were held in an early data release. Study-level results: The listing of 150 to 200 TCR beta chains classed them as cytomegalovirus-associated.

The primer mix had 60 Vbeta and 13 Jbeta primers. Sequenced by immunoSEQ multiplex PCR; TCRdb stores in-frame clones only, minus some. This sample has around 140,000 clones, with roughly 79% found just once. Sampled while nominally healthy, donors likely had unrecorded immune exposures. This chain joins TRBV30 and TRBJ1-1, with D perhaps TRBD1 (6 bases). This sequence was found in a woman between 18 and 29 years old in good health and CMV-seronegative. The sequenced material came from PBMCs. Written as DNA, the CDR3 is TGTGCCTGGAGCGAGGACAGGAACACTGAAGCTTTCTTT. The encoded protein is CAWSEDRNTEAFF.